The 27 T cell receptor beta chains given below trace back to one sample, sequenced in a study of OX40 agonist ivuxolimab in advanced cancers. Some clones are missing from TCRdb's copy, which holds only in-frame ones; the method was immunoSEQ multiplex PCR. This sample has about 71,000 clones, with just under 95% found just once. This material consisted of CD4+ or CD8+ T cells sorted from blood, taken in a trial of the OX40 agonist ivuxolimab. Every receptor here comes from an adult with an advanced solid tumor such as melanoma, head and neck, liver or kidney cancer.

The chain combines TRBV6-5 with TRBJ1-1, with D perhaps matching TRBD1 (5 bases). The CDR3 is 14 amino acids. Germline lookup yields CDR1 MNHEY and CDR2 SVGAGI. Between the trimmed V and J ends, which lost 2 bases and 5 bases, there was a span of 12 bases. This CDR3 reads CASSYTPRQTEAFF. The CDR3 DNA is TGTGCCAGCAGTTACACTCCTAGACAGACTGAAGCTTTCTTT.

This clone showed up just once. This rearrangement joins TRBV5-4 to TRBJ2-7; no clear D gene. Trimming shortened V by 5 bases and J by 0 bases, and 12 bases separated the two germline ends. This CDR3 contains 14 residues. CDR1 is SGHNT, CDR2 YYREEE, per germline (reference sequence). Here the CDR3 DNA reads TGTGCCAGCAGTTTTGACCAAAGCTCCTACGAGCAGTACTTC. Its protein is CASSFDQSSYEQYF.

The rearrangement links TRBV7-9 to TRBJ2-2; D is unclear. Trimming removed 1 base at V and 7 bases at J, with 4 bases between. The CDR3 loop spans 12 amino acids. In germline, CDR1 is SEHNR, CDR2 FQNEAQ (reference sequence). CDR3 bases: TGTGCCAGCAGCTTAGTGAGCGGGGAGCTGTTTTTT. This gives the protein CASSLVSGELFF.

The gene calls are TRBV5-6 and TRBJ2-7; D is possibly TRBD1 (5 bases). The CDR3 totals 13 residues. Deletions cut 0 bases from V and 1 base from J, with 5 bases between. The germline CDR1 and CDR2 sequences are SGHDT and YYEEEE. CDR3 loop: CASSLAGSYEQYF. The CDR3 coding sequence is TGTGCCAGCAGCTTGGCAGGGTCCTACGAGCAGTACTTC. Drawing the rest from reference TRBV5-6 and TRBJ2-7, the complete variable domain is DAGVTQSPTHLIKTRGQQVTLRCSPKSGHDTVSWYQQALGQGPQFIFQYYEEEERQRGNFPDRFSGHQFPNYSSELNVNALLLGDSALYLCASSLAGSYEQYFGPGTRLTVT.

The J gene is TRBJ1-2, the V gene TRBV10-2; D gene ambiguous. Trimming shortened V by 1 base and J by 8 bases, and 17 bases separated the two germline ends. The CDR3 is 15 amino acids. The germline V gene has CDR1 WSHSY and CDR2 SAAADI. Written as DNA, the CDR3 is TGCGCCAGCAGTGAGTTCAAGACTGGGAAGAGCGGCTACACCTTC. Protein product: CASSEFKTGKSGYTF.

There are a few counts of this clone. This chain connects TRBV7-9 to TRBJ1-1; possible D gene TRBD1, 6 bases. Germline values: CDR1 SEHNR, CDR2 FQNEAQ (reference sequence). The CDR3 sequence is 14 residues long. V shed 5 bases and J shed 1 base, with 11 bases lying between them. This CDR3 reads CASSQGHRNTEAFF. The DNA of the CDR3 is TGTGCCAGCAGCCAGGGACATCGGAACACTGAAGCTTTCTTT.

There are a few counts of this clone. Other DNA sequences from this sample encode an identical CDR3 as well. This sequence joins TRBV19 and TRBJ2-7, with D maybe TRBD2 (6 bases). The V and J ends lost 3 bases and 3 bases respectively, with 6 bases between them. The germline V gene encodes CDR1 LNHDA and CDR2 SQIVND (reference sequence). The CDR3 is 12 residues long. The CDR3 coding sequence is TGTGCCAGTAGTATCGGGAGCTACGAGCAGTACTTC. Its translation is CASSIGSYEQYF.

The V gene is TRBV7-3, the J gene TRBJ2-1; TRBD1 might be the D (6 bases). Per germline, CDR1 SGHTA and CDR2 FQGTGA. This CDR3 spans 16 amino acids. Trimming cost V 5 bases and J 2 bases, with 16 bases left between them. CDR3: CASSPADSGPYNEQFF. In DNA, the CDR3 is TGTGCCAGCAGCCCAGCGGACAGCGGCCCCTACAATGAGCAGTTCTTC.

This chain uses TRBV7-9 with TRBJ1-1, with D possibly TRBD1 on 5 matching bases. This CDR3 is 14 amino acids long. CDR1 SEHNR and CDR2 FQNEAQ come from the germline V gene (reference sequence). V was clipped by 1 base and J by 3 bases, with 9 bases between them. The CDR3 nucleotides read TGTGCCAGCAGCTTAGTCCAGGGATACACTGAAGCTTTCTTT. Protein: CASSLVQGYTEAFF.

This sequence joins TRBV5-1 and TRBJ2-5; a possible D gene is TRBD1 (6 bases). This CDR3 region has 16 residues. With 3 bases removed from V and 3 bases from J, the gap between germline ends came to 18 bases. Germline-derived CDR1 and CDR2 are SGHRS and YFSETQ. CDR3 coding DNA: TGCGCCAGCAGCTCTCCAGGGGCGCACACGAAAGAGACCCAGTACTTC. As protein: CASSSPGAHTKETQYF.

The J gene is TRBJ2-1, the V gene TRBV5-1, with D possibly called TRBD1 or TRBD2 (5 bases each). Germline-derived CDR1 and CDR2 are SGHRS and YFSETQ. The CDR3 has 15 amino acids. Trimming pared 3 bases from V and 4 bases from J, leaving 14 bases between. The CDR3 protein is CASSSGLSAYNEQFF. The CDR3 DNA reads as TGCGCCAGCAGCTCGGGGCTATCTGCTTACAATGAGCAGTTCTTC.

The chain joins TRBV14 to TRBJ2-7, with TRBD2 matching over 7 bases. Trimming at V came to 1 base and at J to 3 bases, leaving 9 bases not matched to a gene. The CDR3 runs to 16 residues. CDR1 is SGHDN and CDR2 is FVKESK in the germline V gene. The DNA of the CDR3 is TGTGCCAGCAGCCAAGGGTCGGCTAGCGGCTACTACGAGCAGTACTTC. Protein sequence: CASSQGSASGYYEQYF.

The chain recombines TRBV27 with TRBJ2-7, with D perhaps being TRBD1 or TRBD2 (5 bases each). The CDR3 is 14 amino acids. V dropped 7 bases and J dropped 3 bases, with 16 bases sitting between them. CDR1 and CDR2 (germline): MNHEY, SMNVEV (reference sequence). The CDR3 DNA reads TGTGCCAGCACCTCTCCCCGGGACGGCTACGAGCAGTACTTC. Its protein is CASTSPRDGYEQYF.

The chain combines TRBV28 with TRBJ2-7; D unresolved. The germline V gene encodes CDR1 MDHEN and CDR2 SYDVKM. V was shortened by 5 bases and J by 2 bases, with 13 bases between the two germline ends. This CDR3 region has 14 residues. The CDR3 loop is CASSTRHGTYEQYF. Written as DNA, the CDR3 is TGTGCCAGCAGTACAAGACATGGGACCTACGAGCAGTACTTC.

V gene TRBV6-5 combines with J gene TRBJ1-1; TRBD1 matches 10 bases. The CDR3 extends over 15 amino acids. Germline V gives CDR1 MNHEY, CDR2 SVGAGI. With V trimmed by 10 bases and J by 2 bases, 10 bases remained unmatched. For the CDR3, the DNA is TGTGCCACCCTTGACAGGGGGCGACTTAACACTGAAGCTTTCTTT. The encoded protein is CATLDRGRLNTEAFF.

The chain combines TRBV6-6 with TRBJ2-1; TRBD2 might be the D (6 bases). In germline, CDR1 is MNHNY, CDR2 SVGAGI (reference sequence). Deletions cut 6 bases from V and 9 bases from J, with 12 bases between. The CDR3 runs 12 residues. The CDR3, as DNA: TGTGCCAGCAGCTATCCCGGGGGTGAGCAGTTCTTC. It encodes CASSYPGGEQFF.

The J gene is TRBJ2-3, the V gene TRBV7-9; the match to TRBD2 covers 8 bases. The CDR3 sequence is 18 residues long. Germline CDR1 reads SEHNR; CDR2 reads FQNEAQ (reference sequence). The trim removed 8 bases at V and 5 bases at J, leaving 21 bases unmatched. CDR3 sequence (DNA): TGTGCCAGCCCGGGGGGGGACCTCCGCCTACCAAGGGGAGATACGCAGTATTTT. The encoded protein is CASPGGDLRLPRGDTQYF. Drawing the rest from reference TRBV7-9 and TRBJ2-3, the complete variable domain is DTGVSQNPRHKITKRGQNVTFRCDPISEHNRLYWYRQTLGQGPEFLTYFQNEAQLEKSRLLSDRFSAERPKGSFSTLEIQRTEQGDSAMYLCASPGGDLRLPRGDTQYFGPGTRLTVL.

This clone was detected once. The chain carries TRBV27 and TRBJ2-7; 13 positions match TRBD2. The germline gives CDR1 MNHEY, CDR2 SMNVEV (reference sequence). V was clipped by 6 bases and J by 5 bases; unmatched bases: 4. The CDR3 is 14 amino acids. CDR3 in DNA: TGTGCCAGCAGCAGACTAGCGGGAGGAAACGAGCAGTACTTC. As protein: CASSRLAGGNEQYF.

The rearrangement links TRBV5-1 to TRBJ1-3, with D unclear. The CDR3 length is 14 residues. V was cut by 4 bases and J by 1 base, with 9 bases left in between. CDR1 and CDR2 (germline): SGHRS, YFSETQ. The CDR3 DNA reads as TGCGCCAGCAGCCCCCGCACGTCTGGAAACACCATATATTTT. This encodes CASSPRTSGNTIYF.

The genes are TRBV7-2 and TRBJ2-1, with D perhaps matching TRBD1 (6 bases). This CDR3 contains 15 residues. Germline V gene data show CDR1 as SGHTA and CDR2 as FQGNSA. Trimming took off 8 bases at V and 0 bases at J, with 14 bases between the two ends. CDR3 nucleotides: TGTGCCAGCCGAAGAGGGGGTAGCTCCTACAATGAGCAGTTCTTC. It specifies CASRRGGSSYNEQFF.

V is TRBV29-1 and J is TRBJ2-7; 10 bases are shared with TRBD2. V lost 5 bases and J lost 4; bases outside the gene matches: 5. The germline V gene has CDR1 SQVTM and CDR2 ANQGSEA. This CDR3 spans 13 amino acids. Written as DNA, the CDR3 is TGCAGCGTTCGAACTAGCGGGAAGTACGAGCAGTACTTC. Amino acids: CSVRTSGKYEQYF.

This clone was seen a single time. The V gene is TRBV19, the J gene TRBJ2-6; D uncertain. The CDR3 has 13 residues. The V end was cut by 9 bases, the J end by 3 bases, with 9 bases between. The germline gives CDR1 LNHDA, CDR2 SQIVND (reference sequence). DNA of the CDR3: TGTGCCAGCCTAGGGTATGGGGCCAACGTCCTGACTTTC. Translation gives CASLGYGANVLTF. Filled out from reference TRBV19 and TRBJ2-6, the complete variable domain reads DGGITQSPKYLFRKEGQNVTLSCEQNLNHDAMYWYRQDPGQGLRLIYYSQIVNDFQKGDIAEGYSVSREKKESFPLTVTSAQKNPTAFYLCASLGYGANVLTFGAGSRLTVL.

This chain joins TRBV10-3 and TRBJ2-1, with a tentative D call TRBD1 (6 bases). V lost 8 bases and J 2 bases, leaving 19 bases between the germline ends. The CDR3 loop spans 16 amino acids. Germline V CDR1 and CDR2: ENHRY, SYGVKD. The CDR3 sequence is CAIGEIQGWPYNEQFF. The CDR3 nucleotides read TGTGCCATCGGGGAGATACAGGGTTGGCCCTACAATGAGCAGTTCTTC.

V usage is TRBV6-5 and J usage is TRBJ2-5; 8 nucleotides line up with TRBD2. The V and J ends lost 6 bases and 5 bases, in that order; junction bases with no gene match: 8. The CDR3 covers 14 residues. CDR1 and CDR2 (germline): MNHEY, SVGAGI. The DNA for the CDR3 is TGTGCCAGCAGGACTCTGACTAGCGTGGAGACCCAGTACTTC. Translation gives CASRTLTSVETQYF.

This clone appeared a few times. This sequence joins TRBV6-5 and TRBJ1-1; 9 bases fit TRBD1. Germline V lookup: CDR1 MNHEY, CDR2 SVGAGI. The V gene end was trimmed by 6 bases and the J gene end by 5 bases; junction bases not matched to a gene: 7. The CDR3 is made up of 14 amino acids. The CDR3 here is CASRIGTGITEAFF. The CDR3 DNA reads TGTGCCAGCAGGATCGGGACAGGGATAACTGAAGCTTTCTTT.

The chain uses TRBV9 and TRBJ1-4, with 7 bases fitting TRBD1. Germline V CDR1 and CDR2: SGDLS, YYNGEE. J was trimmed by 10 bases and V by 4 bases; bases with no gene match: 10. The CDR3 runs to 14 residues. CDR3 residues: CASSPRQGEGKLFF. For the CDR3, the DNA is TGTGCCAGCAGCCCCCGACAGGGAGAAGGAAAACTGTTTTTT.

V usage is TRBV5-6 and J usage is TRBJ1-1; 7 bases agree with TRBD1. This CDR3 is built from 14 residues. Germline V gives CDR1 SGHDT, CDR2 YYEEEE. The V and J ends lost 4 bases and 9 bases, in that order; junction bases with no gene match: 12. CDR3 in amino acids: CASSRGDSPRKAFF. CDR3 nucleotide sequence: TGTGCCAGCAGCAGAGGGGACAGCCCCAGAAAAGCTTTCTTT.